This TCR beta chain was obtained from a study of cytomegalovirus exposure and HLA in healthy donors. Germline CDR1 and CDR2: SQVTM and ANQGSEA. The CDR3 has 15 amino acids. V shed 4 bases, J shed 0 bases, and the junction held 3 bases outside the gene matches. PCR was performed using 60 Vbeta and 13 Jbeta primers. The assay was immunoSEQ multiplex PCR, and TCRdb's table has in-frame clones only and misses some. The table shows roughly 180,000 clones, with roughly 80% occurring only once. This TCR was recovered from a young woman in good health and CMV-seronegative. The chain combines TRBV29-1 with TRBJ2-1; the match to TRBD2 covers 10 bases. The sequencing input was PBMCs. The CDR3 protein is CSVVTSGDSYNEQFF. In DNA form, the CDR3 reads TGCAGCGTTGTTACTAGCGGGGACTCCTACAATGAGCAGTTCTTC.